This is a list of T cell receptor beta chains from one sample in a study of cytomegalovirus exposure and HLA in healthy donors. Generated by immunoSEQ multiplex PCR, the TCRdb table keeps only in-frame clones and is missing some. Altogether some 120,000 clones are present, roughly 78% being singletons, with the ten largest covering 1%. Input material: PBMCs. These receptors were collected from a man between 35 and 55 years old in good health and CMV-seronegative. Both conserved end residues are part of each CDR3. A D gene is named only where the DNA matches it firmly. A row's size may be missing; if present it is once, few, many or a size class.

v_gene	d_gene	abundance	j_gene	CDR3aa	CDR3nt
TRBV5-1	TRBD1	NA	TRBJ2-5	CASSPTGGQETQYF	TGCGCCAGCAGCCCGACAGGGGGCCAAGAGACCCAGTACTTC
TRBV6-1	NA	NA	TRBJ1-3	CASREDRHSGNTIYF	TGTGCCAGCAGGGAAGACAGACACTCTGGAAACACCATATATTTT
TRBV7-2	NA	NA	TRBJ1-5	CASTFHPGRVSNQPQHF	TGTGCCAGCACCTTTCACCCCGGCAGGGTGAGCAATCAGCCCCAGCATTTT
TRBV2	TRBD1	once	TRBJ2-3	CASRPGTGDFGGTQYF	TGTGCCAGCAGACCCGGGACAGGGGATTTCGGAGGCACGCAGTATTTT
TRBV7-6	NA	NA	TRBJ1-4	CASSFGSGSTNEKLFF	TGTGCCAGCAGCTTCGGCTCAGGATCAACTAATGAAAAACTGTTTTTT
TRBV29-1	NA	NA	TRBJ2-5	CSVALHRQETQYF	TGCAGCGTTGCGTTACACCGCCAAGAGACCCAGTACTTC
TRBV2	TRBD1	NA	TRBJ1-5	CASSGTGSSNQPQHF	TGTGCCAGCAGCGGGACAGGGAGTAGCAATCAGCCCCAGCATTTT
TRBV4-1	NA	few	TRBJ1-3	CASSQVGVNTIYF	TGCGCCAGCAGCCAAGTCGGGGTAAACACCATATATTTT
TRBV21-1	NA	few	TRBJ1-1	CASSKGQNTEAFF	TGTGCCAGCAGCAAAGGACAGAACACTGAAGCTTTCTTT
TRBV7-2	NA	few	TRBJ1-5	CASSLDSYSNQPQHF	TGTGCCAGCAGCTTAGACAGCTATAGCAATCAGCCCCAGCATTTT
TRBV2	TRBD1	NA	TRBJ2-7	CASRADRISYEQYF	TGTGCCAGCAGGGCGGACAGGATCTCCTACGAGCAGTACTTC
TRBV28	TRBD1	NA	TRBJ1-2	CASGDRGRYGYTF	TGTGCCAGCGGGGACAGGGGGCGATATGGCTACACCTTC
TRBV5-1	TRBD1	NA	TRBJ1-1	CASSSTSGTGNTEAFF	TGCGCCAGCAGCTCAACCTCCGGGACAGGGAACACTGAAGCTTTCTTT
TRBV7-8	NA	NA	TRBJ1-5	CASSSTVNSNQPQHF	TGTGCCAGCAGCTCGACAGTAAATAGCAATCAGCCCCAGCATTTT
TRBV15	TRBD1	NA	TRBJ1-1	CATSRGGQRNTEAFF	TGTGCCACCAGCAGAGGGGGACAGAGGAACACTGAAGCTTTCTTT
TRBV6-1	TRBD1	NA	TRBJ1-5	CATQSGQVNQPQHF	TGTGCCACCCAGTCGGGACAGGTGAATCAGCCCCAGCATTTT
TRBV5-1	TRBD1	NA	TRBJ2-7	CASSFERPGGREQYF	TGCGCCAGCAGCTTTGAAAGGCCAGGGGGCAGGGAGCAGTACTTC
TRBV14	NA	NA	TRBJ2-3	CASSQGAEDTQYF	TGTGCCAGCAGCCAAGGTGCGGAAGATACGCAGTATTTT
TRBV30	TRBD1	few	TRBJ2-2	CAWSKGQGTGELFF	TGTGCCTGGAGTAAGGGACAGGGCACCGGGGAGCTGTTTTTT
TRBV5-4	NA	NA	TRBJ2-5	CASSLQLGGGETQYF	TGTGCCAGCAGCTTGCAGTTGGGAGGTGGGGAGACCCAGTACTTC
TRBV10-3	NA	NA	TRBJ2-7	CAISESLGRGDPYEQYF	TGTGCCATCAGTGAGTCCTTGGGCAGGGGAGACCCCTACGAGCAGTACTTC
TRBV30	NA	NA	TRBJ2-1	CAWSVPGTPGEQFF	TGTGCCTGGAGTGTTCCCGGGACTCCGGGGGAGCAGTTCTTC
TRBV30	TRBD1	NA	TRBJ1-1	CAWTYRGRDTEAFF	TGTGCCTGGACCTACAGGGGCCGGGACACTGAAGCTTTCTTT
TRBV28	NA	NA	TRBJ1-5	CASSWGQQPQHF	TGTGCCAGCAGTTGGGGGCAGCAGCCCCAGCATTTT
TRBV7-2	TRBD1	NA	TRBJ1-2	CASSPPDRGRYGYTF	TGTGCCAGCAGCCCCCCGGACAGGGGGCGATATGGCTACACCTTC
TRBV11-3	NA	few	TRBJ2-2	CASSLGQAIGELFF	TGTGCCAGCAGCTTAGGACAGGCCATCGGGGAGCTGTTTTTT
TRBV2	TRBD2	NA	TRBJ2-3	CASNTRLAGGDTQYF	TGTGCCAGCAACACCCGACTAGCGGGAGGGGATACGCAGTATTTT
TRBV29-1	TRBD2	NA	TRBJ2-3	CSVEPAGGTDTQYF	TGCAGCGTTGAACCAGCGGGGGGGACAGATACGCAGTATTTT
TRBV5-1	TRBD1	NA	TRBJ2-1	CASSLGDREGEQFF	TGCGCCAGCAGCTTGGGGGACAGAGAGGGGGAGCAGTTCTTC